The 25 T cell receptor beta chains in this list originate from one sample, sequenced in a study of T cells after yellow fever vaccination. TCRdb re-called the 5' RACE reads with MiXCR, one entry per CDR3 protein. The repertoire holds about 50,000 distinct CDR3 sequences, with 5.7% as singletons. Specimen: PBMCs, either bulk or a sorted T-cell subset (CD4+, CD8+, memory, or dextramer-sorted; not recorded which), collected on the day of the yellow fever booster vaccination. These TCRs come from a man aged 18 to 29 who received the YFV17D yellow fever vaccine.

CDR3 residues: CATSRDSGRTPGAQHF. As DNA, the CDR3 is TGTGCCACCAGCAGAGACAGTGGGCGAACCCCGGGGGCCCAGCATTTT. The V and J genes are TRBV15 and TRBJ1-5, with a weak D call TRBD1 (5 bases). Deletions cut 0 bases from V and 11 bases from J, with 20 bases between. CDR3 length: 16 residues. Germline values: CDR1 LNHNV, CDR2 YYDKDF (reference sequence).

CDR3 sequence: CATSDPPRTGAGDEQFF. The DNA for the CDR3 is TGTGCCACCAGTGACCCTCCTCGGACAGGGGCAGGTGATGAGCAGTTCTTC. The chain carries TRBV24-1 and TRBJ2-1; 9 bases fit TRBD1. CDR3 length: 17 residues. J was trimmed by 8 bases and V by 4 bases; bases with no gene match: 14. Germline-derived CDR1 and CDR2 are KGHDR and SFDVKD.

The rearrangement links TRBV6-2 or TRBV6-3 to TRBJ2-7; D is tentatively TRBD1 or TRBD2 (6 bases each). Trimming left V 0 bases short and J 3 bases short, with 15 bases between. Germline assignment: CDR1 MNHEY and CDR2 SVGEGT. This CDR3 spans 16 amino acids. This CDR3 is CASSYSLGGQNYEQYV. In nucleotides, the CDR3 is TGTGCCAGCAGTTACTCGTTGGGAGGACAGAACTACGAGCAGTACGTC.

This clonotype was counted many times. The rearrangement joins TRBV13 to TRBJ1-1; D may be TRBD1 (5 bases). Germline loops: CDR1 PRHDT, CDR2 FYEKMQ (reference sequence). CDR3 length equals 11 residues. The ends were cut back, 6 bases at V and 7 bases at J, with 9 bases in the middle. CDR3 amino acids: CASSPGFEAFF. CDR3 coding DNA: TGTGCCAGCAGTCCAGGGTTTGAAGCTTTCTTT.

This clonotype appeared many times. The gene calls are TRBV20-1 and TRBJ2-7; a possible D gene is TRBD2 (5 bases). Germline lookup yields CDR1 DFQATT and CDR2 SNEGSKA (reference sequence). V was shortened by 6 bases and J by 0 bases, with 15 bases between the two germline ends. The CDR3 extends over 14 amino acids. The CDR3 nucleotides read TGCAGTGCCTCGACTCAGCGGAGCTCCTACGAGCAGTACTTC. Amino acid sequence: CSASTQRSSYEQYF.

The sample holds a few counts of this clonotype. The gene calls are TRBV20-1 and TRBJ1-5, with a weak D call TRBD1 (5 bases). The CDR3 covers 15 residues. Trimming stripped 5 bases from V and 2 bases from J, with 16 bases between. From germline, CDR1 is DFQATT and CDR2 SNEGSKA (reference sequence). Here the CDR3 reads CSARGASDGNQPQHF. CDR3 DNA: TGCAGTGCTCGAGGGGCCAGCGATGGCAATCAGCCCCAGCATTTT.

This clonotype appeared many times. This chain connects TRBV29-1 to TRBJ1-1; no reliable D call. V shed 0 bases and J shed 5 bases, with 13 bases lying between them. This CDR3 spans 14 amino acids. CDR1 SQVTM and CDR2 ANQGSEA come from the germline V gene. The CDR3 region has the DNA TGCAGCGTTGAAGATCGCGGAGTAGGGACTGAAGCTTTCTTT. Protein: CSVEDRGVGTEAFF.

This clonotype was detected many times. The CDR3, as DNA: TGCGCCAGCAGCGCCATGAGCGATAATAGAAACACCATATATTTT. It is translated as CASSAMSDNRNTIYF. The chain joins TRBV4-3 to TRBJ1-3; D unresolved. V was clipped by 5 bases and J by 5 bases, with 16 bases between them. CDR1 is LGHNA, CDR2 YSLEER, per germline. This CDR3 has 15 residues.

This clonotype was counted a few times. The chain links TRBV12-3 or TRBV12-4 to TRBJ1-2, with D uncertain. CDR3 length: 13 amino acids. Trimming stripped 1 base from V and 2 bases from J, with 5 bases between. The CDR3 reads CASSLGTNYGYTF. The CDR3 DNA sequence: TGTGCCAGCAGTTTAGGGACCAACTATGGCTACACCTTC.

CDR3 sequence: CSVGRGNTGELFF. For the CDR3, the DNA is TGCAGCGTTGGGAGGGGAAACACCGGGGAGCTGTTTTTT. The chain has TRBV29-1 and TRBJ2-2; D is perhaps TRBD2 (6 bases). There are 13 residues in the CDR3. CDR1 is SQVTM and CDR2 is ANQGSEA in the germline V gene. Trimming pared 4 bases from V and 2 bases from J, leaving 8 bases between.

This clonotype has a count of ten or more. CDR3 in amino acids: CASTGTGPEQYF. CDR3 DNA: TGTGCCAGCACAGGGACAGGGCCCGAGCAGTACTTC. The chain links TRBV12-3 or TRBV12-4 to TRBJ2-7; 9 positions agree with TRBD1. V was clipped by 7 bases and J by 6 bases; unmatched bases: 4. The CDR3 contains 12 residues.

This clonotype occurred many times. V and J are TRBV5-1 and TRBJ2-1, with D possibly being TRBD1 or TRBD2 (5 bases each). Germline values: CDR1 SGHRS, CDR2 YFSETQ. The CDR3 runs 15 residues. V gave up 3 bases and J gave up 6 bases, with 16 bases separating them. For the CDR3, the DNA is TGCGCCAGCAGCTGGATCGGGGCCTCGGGCAATGAGCAGTTCTTC. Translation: CASSWIGASGNEQFF.

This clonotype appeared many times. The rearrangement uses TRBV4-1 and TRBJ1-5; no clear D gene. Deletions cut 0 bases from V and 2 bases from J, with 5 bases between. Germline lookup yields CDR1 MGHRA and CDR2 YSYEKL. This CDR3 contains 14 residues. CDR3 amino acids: CASSQDQGNQPQHF. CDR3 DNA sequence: TGCGCCAGCAGCCAAGACCAGGGCAATCAGCCCCAGCATTTT.

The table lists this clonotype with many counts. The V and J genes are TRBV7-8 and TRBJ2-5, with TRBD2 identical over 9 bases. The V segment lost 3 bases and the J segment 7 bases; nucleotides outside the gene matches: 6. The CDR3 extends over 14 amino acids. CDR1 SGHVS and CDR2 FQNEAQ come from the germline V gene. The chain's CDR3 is CASSLRTSEGTQYF. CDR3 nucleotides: TGTGCCAGCAGCTTGCGGACTAGCGAGGGGACCCAGTACTTC.

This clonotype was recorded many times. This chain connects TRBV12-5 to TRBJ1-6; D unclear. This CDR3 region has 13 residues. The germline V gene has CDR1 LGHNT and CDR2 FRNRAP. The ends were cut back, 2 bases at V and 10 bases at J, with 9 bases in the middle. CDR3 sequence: CASGLPMGSPLHF. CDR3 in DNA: TGTGCTAGTGGTTTGCCGATGGGGTCACCCCTCCACTTT. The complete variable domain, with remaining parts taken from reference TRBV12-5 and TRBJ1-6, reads DARVTQTPRHKVTEMGQEVTMRCQPILGHNTVFWYRQTMMQGLELLAYFRNRAPLDDSGMPKDRFSAEMPDATLATLKIQPSEPRDSAVYFCASGLPMGSPLHFGNGTRLTVT.

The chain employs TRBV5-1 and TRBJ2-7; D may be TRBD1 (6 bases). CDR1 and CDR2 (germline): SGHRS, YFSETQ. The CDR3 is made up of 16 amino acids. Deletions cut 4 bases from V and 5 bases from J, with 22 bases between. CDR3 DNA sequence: TGCGCCAGCAGCCCCATAACAGGGCGTTTAATCAACGAGCAGTACTTC. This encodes CASSPITGRLINEQYF.

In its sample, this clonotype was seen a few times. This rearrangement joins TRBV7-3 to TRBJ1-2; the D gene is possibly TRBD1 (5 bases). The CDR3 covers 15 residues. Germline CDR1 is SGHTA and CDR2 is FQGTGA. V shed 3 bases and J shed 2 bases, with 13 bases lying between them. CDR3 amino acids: CASSLSPGLNYGYTF. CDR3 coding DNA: TGTGCCAGCAGCTTGTCACCGGGACTGAACTATGGCTACACCTTC.

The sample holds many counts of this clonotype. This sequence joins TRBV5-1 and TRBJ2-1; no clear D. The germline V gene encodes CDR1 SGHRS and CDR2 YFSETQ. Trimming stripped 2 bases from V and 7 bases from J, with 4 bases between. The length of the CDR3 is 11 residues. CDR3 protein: CASSLQNEQFF. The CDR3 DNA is TGCGCCAGCAGCTTACAGAATGAGCAGTTCTTC.

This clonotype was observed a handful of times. CDR3 in amino acids: CASSPKLPRSSYEQYV. As DNA, the CDR3 is TGTGCCAGCAGCCCCAAACTACCTCGGAGCTCCTACGAGCAGTACGTC. The chain uses TRBV11-2 and TRBJ2-7; no reliable D call. The CDR3 is 16 amino acids. CDR1 SGHAT and CDR2 FQNNGV come from the germline V gene. The V gene lost 5 bases and the J gene lost 0 bases, with 17 bases spanning the gap.

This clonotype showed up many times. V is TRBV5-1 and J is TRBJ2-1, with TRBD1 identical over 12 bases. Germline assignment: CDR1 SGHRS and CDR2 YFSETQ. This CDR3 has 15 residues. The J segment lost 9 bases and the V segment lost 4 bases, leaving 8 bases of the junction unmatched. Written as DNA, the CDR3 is TGCGCCAGCAGCCCCCCGGGACAGGGGGCCAGTGAGCAGTTCTTC. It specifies CASSPPGQGASEQFF.

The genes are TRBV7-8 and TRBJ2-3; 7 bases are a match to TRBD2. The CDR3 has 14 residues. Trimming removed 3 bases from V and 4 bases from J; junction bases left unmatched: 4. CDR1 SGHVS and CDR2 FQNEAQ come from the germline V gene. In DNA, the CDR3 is TGTGCCAGCAGCTTCGGGGGGAGCGCAGATACGCAGTATTTT. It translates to CASSFGGSADTQYF. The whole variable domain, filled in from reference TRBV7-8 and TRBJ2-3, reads GAGVSQSPRYKVAKRGQDVALRCDPISGHVSLFWYQQALGQGPEFLTYFQNEAQLDKSGLPSDRFFAERPEGSVSTLKIQRTQQEDSAVYLCASSFGGSADTQYFGPGTRLTVL.

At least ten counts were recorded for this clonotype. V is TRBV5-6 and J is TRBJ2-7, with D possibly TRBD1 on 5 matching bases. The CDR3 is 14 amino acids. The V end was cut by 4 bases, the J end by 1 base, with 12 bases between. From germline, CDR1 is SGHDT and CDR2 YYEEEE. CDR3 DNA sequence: TGTGCCAGCAGCGTAAACAGGCTATCCTACGAGCAGTACTTC. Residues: CASSVNRLSYEQYF. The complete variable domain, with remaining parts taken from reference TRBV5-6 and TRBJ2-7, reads DAGVTQSPTHLIKTRGQQVTLRCSPKSGHDTVSWYQQALGQGPQFIFQYYEEEERQRGNFPDRFSGHQFPNYSSELNVNALLLGDSALYLCASSVNRLSYEQYFGPGTRLTVT.

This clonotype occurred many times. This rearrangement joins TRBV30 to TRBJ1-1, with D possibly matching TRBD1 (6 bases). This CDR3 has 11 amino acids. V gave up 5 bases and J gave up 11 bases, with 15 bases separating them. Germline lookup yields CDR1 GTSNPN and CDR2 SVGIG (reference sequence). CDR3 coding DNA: TGTGCCTGGGCCCCAGGGGTGGACGCTTTCTTT. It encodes CAWAPGVDAFF.

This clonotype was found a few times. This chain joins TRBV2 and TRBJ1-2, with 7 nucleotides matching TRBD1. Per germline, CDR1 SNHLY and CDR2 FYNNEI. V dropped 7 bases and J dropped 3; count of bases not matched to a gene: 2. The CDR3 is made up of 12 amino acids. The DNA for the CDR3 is TGTGCCAGCAACGGACAGGACTATGGCTACACCTTC. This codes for CASNGQDYGYTF.

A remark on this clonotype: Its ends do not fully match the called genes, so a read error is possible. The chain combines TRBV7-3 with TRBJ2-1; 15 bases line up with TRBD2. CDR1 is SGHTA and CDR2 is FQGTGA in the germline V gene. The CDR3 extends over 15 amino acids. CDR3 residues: CASSPTGLAGGEQLF. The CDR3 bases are TGTGCCAGCAGCCCTACGGGACTAGCGGGGGGTGAGCAGTTATTC.